This T cell receptor beta chain was retrieved from a study of control samples from healthy donors and cancer patients. Deletions cut 5 bases from V and 5 bases from J, with 10 bases between. Germline V gene sequence: CDR1 SNHLY, CDR2 FYNNEI. This CDR3 has 13 amino acids. Sequencing used immunoSEQ multiplex PCR; TCRdb keeps in-frame clones, though not all of them. The table includes about 150,000 clones, 93% detected once. The receptor was derived from a man aged 50 to 59 in good health. The chain carries TRBV2 and TRBJ2-1; D gene ambiguous. The sequenced sample consisted of blood. CDR3 amino acids: CASSLGRNNEQFF. CDR3 nucleotide sequence: TGTGCCAGCAGTCTGGGTAGGAACAATGAGCAGTTCTTC.